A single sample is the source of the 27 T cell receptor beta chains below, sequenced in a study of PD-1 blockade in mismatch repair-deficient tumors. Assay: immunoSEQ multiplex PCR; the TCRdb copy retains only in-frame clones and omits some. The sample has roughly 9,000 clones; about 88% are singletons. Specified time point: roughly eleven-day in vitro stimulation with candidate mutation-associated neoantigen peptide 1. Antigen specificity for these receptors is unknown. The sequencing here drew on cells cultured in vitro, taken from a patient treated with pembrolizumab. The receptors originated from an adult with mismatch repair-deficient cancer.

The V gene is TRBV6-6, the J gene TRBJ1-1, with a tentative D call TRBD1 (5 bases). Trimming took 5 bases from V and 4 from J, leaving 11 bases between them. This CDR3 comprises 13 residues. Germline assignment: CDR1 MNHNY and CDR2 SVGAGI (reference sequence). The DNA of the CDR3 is TGTGCCAGCAGTGAGATCGGGGGCACTGAAGCTTTCTTT. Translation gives CASSEIGGTEAFF.

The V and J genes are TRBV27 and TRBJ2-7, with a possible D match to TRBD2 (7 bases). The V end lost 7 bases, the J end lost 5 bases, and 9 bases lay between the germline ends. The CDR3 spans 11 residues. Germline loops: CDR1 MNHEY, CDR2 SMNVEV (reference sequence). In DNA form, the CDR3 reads TGTGCCAGCAACGGGGGGCACGAGCAGTACTTC. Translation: CASNGGHEQYF.

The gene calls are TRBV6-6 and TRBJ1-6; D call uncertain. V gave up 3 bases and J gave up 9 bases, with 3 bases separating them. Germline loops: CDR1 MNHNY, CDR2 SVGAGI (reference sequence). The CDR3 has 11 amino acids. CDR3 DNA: TGTGCCAGCAGTTATCGTTCACCCCTCCACTTT. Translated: CASSYRSPLHF.

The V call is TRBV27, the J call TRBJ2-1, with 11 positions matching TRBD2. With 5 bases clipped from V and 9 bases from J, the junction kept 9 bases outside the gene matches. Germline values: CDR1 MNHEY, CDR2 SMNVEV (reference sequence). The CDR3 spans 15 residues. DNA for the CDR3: TGTGCCAGCAGTATACTAGCGGGAGAAAGGGCTGAGCAGTTCTTC. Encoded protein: CASSILAGERAEQFF.

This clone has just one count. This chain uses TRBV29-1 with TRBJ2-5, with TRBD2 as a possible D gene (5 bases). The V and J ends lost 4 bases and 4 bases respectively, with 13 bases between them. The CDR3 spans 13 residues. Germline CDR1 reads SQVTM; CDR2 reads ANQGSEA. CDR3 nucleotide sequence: TGCAGCGTTGTCGGGCTTCGGGGAGAGACCCAGTACTTC. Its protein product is CSVVGLRGETQYF.

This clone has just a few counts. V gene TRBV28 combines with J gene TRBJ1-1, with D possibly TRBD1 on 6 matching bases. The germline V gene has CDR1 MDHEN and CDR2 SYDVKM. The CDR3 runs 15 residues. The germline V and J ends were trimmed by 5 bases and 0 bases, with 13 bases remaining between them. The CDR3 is CASSPRDNLNTEAFF. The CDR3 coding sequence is TGTGCCAGCAGTCCAAGGGACAATCTGAACACTGAAGCTTTCTTT.

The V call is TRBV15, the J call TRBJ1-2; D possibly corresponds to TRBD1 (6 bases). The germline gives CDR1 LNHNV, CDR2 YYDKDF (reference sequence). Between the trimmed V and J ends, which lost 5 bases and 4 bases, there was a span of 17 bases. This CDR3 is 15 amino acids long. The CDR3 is CATSPPYRVGYGYTF. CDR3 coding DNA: TGTGCCACCAGCCCCCCTTACAGGGTCGGCTATGGCTACACCTTC.

CDR3 nucleotide sequence: TGTGCCAGCATGTGGAGCGGGGCGACAGATACGCAGTATTTT. As protein: CASMWSGATDTQYF. This rearrangement joins TRBV27 to TRBJ2-3; the match to TRBD2 covers 7 bases. Germline loops: CDR1 MNHEY, CDR2 SMNVEV (reference sequence). CDR3 length: 14 residues. The trim removed 7 bases at V and 3 bases at J, leaving 7 bases unmatched.

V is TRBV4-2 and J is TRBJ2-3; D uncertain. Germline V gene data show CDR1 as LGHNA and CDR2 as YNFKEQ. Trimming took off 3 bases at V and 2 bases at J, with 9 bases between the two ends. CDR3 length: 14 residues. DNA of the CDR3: TGTGCCAGCAGCCAGTCGTTAGACACAGATACGCAGTATTTT. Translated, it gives CASSQSLDTDTQYF.

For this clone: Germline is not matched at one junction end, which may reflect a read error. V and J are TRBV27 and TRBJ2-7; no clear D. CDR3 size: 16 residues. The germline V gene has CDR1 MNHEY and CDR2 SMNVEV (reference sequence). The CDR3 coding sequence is TGTGCCAGCAGTAATCTCGGCGTTTCGGCCTCCTACGGGCAGTACTTC. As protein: CASSNLGVSASYGQYF.

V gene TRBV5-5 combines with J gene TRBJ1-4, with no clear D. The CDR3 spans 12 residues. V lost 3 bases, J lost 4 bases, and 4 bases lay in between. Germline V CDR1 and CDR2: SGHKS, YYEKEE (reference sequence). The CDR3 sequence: CASSWYNEKLFF. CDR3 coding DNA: TGTGCCAGCAGCTGGTATAATGAAAAACTGTTTTTT. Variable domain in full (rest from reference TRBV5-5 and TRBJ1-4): DAGVTQSPTHLIKTRGQQVTLRCSPISGHKSVSWYQQVLGQGPQFIFQYYEKEERGRGNFPDRFSARQFPNYSSELNVNALLLGDSALYLCASSWYNEKLFFGSGTQLSVL.

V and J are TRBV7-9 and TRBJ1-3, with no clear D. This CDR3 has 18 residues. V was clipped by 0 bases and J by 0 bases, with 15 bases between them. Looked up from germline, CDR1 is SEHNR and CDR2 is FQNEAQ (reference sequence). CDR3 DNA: TGTGCCAGCAGCTTAGCGCTGAGACCGTTCTCCTCTGGAAACACCATATATTTT. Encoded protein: CASSLALRPFSSGNTIYF.

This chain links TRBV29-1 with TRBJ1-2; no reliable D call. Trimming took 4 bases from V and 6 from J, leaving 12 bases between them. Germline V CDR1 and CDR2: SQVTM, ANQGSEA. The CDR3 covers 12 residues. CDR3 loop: CSVGGRSNGYTF. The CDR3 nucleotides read TGCAGCGTTGGAGGCAGGTCGAATGGCTACACCTTC.

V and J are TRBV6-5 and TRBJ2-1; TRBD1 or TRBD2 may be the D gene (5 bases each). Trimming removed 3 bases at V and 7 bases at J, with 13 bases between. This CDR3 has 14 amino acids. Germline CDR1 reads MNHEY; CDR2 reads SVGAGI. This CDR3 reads CASSYEGKGNEQFF. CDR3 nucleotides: TGTGCCAGCAGTTATGAGGGGAAGGGTAATGAGCAGTTCTTC.

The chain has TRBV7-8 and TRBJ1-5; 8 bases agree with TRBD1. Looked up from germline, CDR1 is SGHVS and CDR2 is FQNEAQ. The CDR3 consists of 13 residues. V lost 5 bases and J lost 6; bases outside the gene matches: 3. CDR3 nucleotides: TGTGCCAGCAGCCAACAGGGGGGTCAGCCCCAGCATTTT. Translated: CASSQQGGQPQHF.

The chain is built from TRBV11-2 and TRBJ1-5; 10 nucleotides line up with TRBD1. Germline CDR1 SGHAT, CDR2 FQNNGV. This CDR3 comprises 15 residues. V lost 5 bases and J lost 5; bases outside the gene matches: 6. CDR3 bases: TGTGCCAGCAGCCCGACAGGGGGCGGGGATCAGCCCCAGCATTTT. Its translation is CASSPTGGGDQPQHF.

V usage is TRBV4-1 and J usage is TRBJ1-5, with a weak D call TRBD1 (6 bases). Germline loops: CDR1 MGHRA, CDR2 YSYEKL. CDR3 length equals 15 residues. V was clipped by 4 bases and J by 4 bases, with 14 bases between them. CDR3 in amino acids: CASSPTGTSNQPQHF. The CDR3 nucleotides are TGCGCCAGCAGCCCTACAGGGACCTCTAATCAGCCCCAGCATTTT.

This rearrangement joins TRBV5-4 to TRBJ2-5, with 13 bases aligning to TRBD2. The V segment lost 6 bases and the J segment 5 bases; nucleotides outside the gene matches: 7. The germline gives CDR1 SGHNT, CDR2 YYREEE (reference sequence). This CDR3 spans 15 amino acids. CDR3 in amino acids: CASMRTSGREETQYF. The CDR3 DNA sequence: TGTGCCAGCATGAGGACTAGCGGGAGAGAGGAGACCCAGTACTTC.

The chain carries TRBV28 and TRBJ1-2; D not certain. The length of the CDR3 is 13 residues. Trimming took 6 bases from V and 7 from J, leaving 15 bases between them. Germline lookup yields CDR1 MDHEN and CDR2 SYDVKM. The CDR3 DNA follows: TGTGCCAGCAGGCTACACCAGAGCGGTGGCTACACCTTC. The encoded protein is CASRLHQSGGYTF.

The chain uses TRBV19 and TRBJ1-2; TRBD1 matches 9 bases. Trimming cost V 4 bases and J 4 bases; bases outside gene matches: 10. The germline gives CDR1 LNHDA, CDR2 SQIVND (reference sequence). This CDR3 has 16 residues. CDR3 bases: TGTGCCAGTAGTACCACGGGACAGGGATTTATCTATGGCTACACCTTC. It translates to CASSTTGQGFIYGYTF.

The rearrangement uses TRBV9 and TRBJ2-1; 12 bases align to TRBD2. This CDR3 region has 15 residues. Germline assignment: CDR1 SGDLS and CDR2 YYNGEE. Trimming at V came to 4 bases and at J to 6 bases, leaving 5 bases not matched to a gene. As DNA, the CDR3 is TGTGCCAGCAGCAAGACTAGCGGGAGTTTCAATGAGCAGTTCTTC. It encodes CASSKTSGSFNEQFF.

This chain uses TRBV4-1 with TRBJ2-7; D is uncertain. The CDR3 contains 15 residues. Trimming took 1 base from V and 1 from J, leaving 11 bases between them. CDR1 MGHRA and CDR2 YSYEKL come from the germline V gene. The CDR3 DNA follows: TGCGCCAGCAGCCAAGGAGACTTCGGTTCCTACGAGCAGTACTTC. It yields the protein CASSQGDFGSYEQYF.

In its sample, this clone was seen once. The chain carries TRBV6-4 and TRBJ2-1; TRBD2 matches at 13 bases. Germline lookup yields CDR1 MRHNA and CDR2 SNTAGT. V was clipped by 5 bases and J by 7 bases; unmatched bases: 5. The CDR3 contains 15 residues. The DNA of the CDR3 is TGTGCCAGCAGTCCCGGGACTAGCGGGATAAATGAGCAGTTCTTC. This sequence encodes CASSPGTSGINEQFF.

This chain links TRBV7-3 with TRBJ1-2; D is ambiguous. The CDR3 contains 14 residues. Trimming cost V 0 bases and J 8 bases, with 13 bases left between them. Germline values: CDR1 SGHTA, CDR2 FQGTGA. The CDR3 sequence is CASSLTGPTDGYTF. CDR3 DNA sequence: TGTGCCAGCAGCTTAACTGGCCCAACAGACGGCTACACCTTC.

The CDR3: CASSTTAGEQYF. CDR3 DNA sequence: TGTGCCAGCAGCACAACAGCGGGGGAGCAGTACTTC. The chain joins TRBV9 to TRBJ2-7; 7 nucleotides match TRBD2. CDR1 is SGDLS, CDR2 YYNGEE, per germline. The CDR3 loop spans 12 amino acids. With 4 bases clipped from V and 7 bases from J, the junction kept 5 bases outside the gene matches.

DNA of the CDR3: TGTGCCAGCAGCTTACTAGCGGGAGAGGGGTTACTTTTCTACGAGCAGTACTTC. This sequence encodes CASSLLAGEGLLFYEQYF. This chain joins TRBV7-9 and TRBJ2-7; TRBD2 matches at 10 bases. V lost 2 bases and J lost 3; bases outside the gene matches: 13. Germline V gives CDR1 SEHNR, CDR2 FQNEAQ (reference sequence). CDR3 length equals 18 residues. The full variable domain, its missing parts supplied by reference TRBV7-9 and TRBJ2-7, is DTGVSQNPRHKITKRGQNVTFRCDPISEHNRLYWYRQTLGQGPEFLTYFQNEAQLEKSRLLSDRFSAERPKGSFSTLEIQRTEQGDSAMYLCASSLLAGEGLLFYEQYFGPGTRLTVT.

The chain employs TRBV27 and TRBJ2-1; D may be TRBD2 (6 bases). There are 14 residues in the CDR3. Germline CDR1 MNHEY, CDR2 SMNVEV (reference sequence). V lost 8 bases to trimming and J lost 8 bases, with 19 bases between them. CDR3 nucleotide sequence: TGTGCCAGCCTCCGCTCGGGGGTCAGTTATGAGCAGTTCTTC. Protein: CASLRSGVSYEQFF.